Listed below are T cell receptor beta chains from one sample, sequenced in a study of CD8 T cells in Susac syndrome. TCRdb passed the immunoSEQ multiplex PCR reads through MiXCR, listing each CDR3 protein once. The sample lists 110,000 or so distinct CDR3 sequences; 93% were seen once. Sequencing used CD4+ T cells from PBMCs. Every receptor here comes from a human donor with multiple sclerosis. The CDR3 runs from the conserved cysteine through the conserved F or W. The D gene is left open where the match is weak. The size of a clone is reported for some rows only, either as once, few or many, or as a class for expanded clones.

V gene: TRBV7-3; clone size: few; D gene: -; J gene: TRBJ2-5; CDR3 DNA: TGTGCCAGCAGCTTTGGAGGGCGCGAGACCCAGTACTTC; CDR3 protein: CASSFGGRETQYF
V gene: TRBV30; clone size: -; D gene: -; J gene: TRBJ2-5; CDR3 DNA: TGTGCCTGGAGTGTAATGAGAAAAGAGACCCAGTACTTC; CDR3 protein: CAWSVMRKETQYF
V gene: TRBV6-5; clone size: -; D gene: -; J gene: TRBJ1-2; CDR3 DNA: TGTGCCAGCAGTGGGACAAGGACTAACTATGGCTACACCTTC; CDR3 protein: CASSGTRTNYGYTF
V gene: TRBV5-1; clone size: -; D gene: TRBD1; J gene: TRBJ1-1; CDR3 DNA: TGCGCCAGCAGCTTGGGACAGGGGGTATTCGGCACTGAAGCTTTCTTT; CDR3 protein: CASSLGQGVFGTEAFF
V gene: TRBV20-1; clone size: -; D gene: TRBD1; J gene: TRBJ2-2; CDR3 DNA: TGCAGTGCTGCCGGGACAGGGAACACCGGGGAGCTGTTTTTT; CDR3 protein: CSAAGTGNTGELFF
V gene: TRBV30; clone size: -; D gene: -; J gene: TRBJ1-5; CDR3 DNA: TGTGCCTGGACCAGGGGAGGGGATCAACCCCAGCATTTT; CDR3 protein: CAWTRGGDQPQHF
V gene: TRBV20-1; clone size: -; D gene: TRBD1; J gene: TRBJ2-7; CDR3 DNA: TGCAGTGCTAGAGAAACAGGGGGTAGAACCTTCGAGCAGTACTTC; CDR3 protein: CSARETGGRTFEQYF
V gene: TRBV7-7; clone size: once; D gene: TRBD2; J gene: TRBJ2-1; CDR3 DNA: TGTGCTAGCAGCTCGACTAGCGGGATCACCTACAATGAGCAGTTCTTC; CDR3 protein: CASSSTSGITYNEQFF
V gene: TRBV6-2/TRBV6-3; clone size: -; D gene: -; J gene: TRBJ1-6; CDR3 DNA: TGTGCCAGCAGTTACATCTGGGGCGTCGGTTCACCCCTCCACTTT; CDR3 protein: CASSYIWGVGSPLHF
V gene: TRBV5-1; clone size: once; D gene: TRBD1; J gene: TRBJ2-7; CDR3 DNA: TGCGCCAGCAGGACCGGGACAGGGATATACGAGCAGTACTTC; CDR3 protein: CASRTGTGIYEQYF
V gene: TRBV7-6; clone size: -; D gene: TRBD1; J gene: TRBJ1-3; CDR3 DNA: TGTGCCAGCAGCCCCTTGTCAGGGGGCTTTGGAAACACCATATATTTT; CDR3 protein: CASSPLSGGFGNTIYF
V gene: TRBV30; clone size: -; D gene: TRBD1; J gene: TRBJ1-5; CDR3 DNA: TGTGCCTGGAACGGCCCAGGGGGTAACCAGCCCCAGCATTTT; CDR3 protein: CAWNGPGGNQPQHF
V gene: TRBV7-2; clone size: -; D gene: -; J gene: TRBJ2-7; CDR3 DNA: TGTGCCAGCAGCTCCCTGAGGGCGCACGAGCAGTACTTC; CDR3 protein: CASSSLRAHEQYF
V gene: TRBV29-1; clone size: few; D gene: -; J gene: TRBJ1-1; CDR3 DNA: TGCAGCGTTGAAGGTGGGGCAAGGGCTTTCTTT; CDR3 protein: CSVEGGARAFF
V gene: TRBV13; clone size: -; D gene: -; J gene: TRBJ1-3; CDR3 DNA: TGTGCCAGCAGCCCCCCGACCGGGGGAAACACCATATATTTT; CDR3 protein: CASSPPTGGNTIYF
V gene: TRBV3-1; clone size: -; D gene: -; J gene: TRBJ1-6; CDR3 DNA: TGTGCCAGCAACTTGGGCCTCTCCCACCTCCACTTT; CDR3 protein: CASNLGLSHLHF
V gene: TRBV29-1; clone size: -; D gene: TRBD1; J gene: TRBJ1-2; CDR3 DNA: TGCAGCGTTGGGTCCGGGACAGGGGCGCCGGGTGGCTACACCTTC; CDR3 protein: CSVGSGTGAPGGYTF
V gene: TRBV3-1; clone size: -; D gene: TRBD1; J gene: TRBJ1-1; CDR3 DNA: TGTGCCAGCAGCCAAAGGGGGACAGGGTTTATGAACACTGAAGCTTTCTTT; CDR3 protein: CASSQRGTGFMNTEAFF
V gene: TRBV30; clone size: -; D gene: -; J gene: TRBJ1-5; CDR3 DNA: TGTGCCTGGAGTCCCCAGGGATATCAGCCCCAGCATTTT; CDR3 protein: CAWSPQGYQPQHF
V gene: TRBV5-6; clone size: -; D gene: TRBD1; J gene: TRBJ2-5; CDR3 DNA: TGTGCCAGCAGCGTGACAGGGGCGAGAGAGACCCAGTACTTC; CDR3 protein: CASSVTGARETQYF
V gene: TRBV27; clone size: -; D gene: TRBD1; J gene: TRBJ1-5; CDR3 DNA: TGTGCCAGCAGTTTGTTGGGGACAGGTCGCTATAGCAATCAGCCCCAGCATTTT; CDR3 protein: CASSLLGTGRYSNQPQHF
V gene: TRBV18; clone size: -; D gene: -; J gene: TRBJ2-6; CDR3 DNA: TGTGCCAGCTCATCAGGAGGCGTAGCCAACGTCCTGACTTTC; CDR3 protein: CASSSGGVANVLTF
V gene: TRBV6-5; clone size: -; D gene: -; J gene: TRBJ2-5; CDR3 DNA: TGTGCCAGCAGTCCTCCACGGGGAGGGGGAGAGACCCAGTACTTC; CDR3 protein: CASSPPRGGGETQYF
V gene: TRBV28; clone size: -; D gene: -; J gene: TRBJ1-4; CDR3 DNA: TGTGCCAGCAGTTCCCCGTGGCAAGTTAATGAAAAACTGTTTTTT; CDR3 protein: CASSSPWQVNEKLFF
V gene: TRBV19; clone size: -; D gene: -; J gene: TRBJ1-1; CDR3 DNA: TGTGCCAGTAGTATCCACAGGGCAGAAGCTTTCTTT; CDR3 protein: CASSIHRAEAFF
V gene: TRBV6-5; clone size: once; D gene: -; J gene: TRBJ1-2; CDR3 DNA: TGTGCCAGCAGCCAGAGTGGGACGACCCATTATGGCTACACCTTC; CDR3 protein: CASSQSGTTHYGYTF
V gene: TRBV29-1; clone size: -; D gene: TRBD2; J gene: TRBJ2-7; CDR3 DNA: TGCAGCGTTGACCGGGGGGGCGAGCAGTACTTC; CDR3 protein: CSVDRGGEQYF
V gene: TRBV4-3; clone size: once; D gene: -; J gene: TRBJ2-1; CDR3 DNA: TGCGCCAGCAGCCAAGATTCGGCAGGGATCGATAATGAGCAGTTCTTC; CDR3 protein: CASSQDSAGIDNEQFF
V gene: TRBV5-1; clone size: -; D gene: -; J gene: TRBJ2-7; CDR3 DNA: TGCGCCAGCAGCGCTGGCTACTACGAGCAGTACTTC; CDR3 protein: CASSAGYYEQYF
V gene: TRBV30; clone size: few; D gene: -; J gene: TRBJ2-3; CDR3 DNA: TGTGCCTGGAGTGTCAGCACAGATACGCAGTATTTT; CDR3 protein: CAWSVSTDTQYF
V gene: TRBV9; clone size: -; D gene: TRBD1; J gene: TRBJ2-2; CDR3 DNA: TGTGCCAGCAGCGTAGGACAGGGAACCGGGGAGCTGTTTTTT; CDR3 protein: CASSVGQGTGELFF
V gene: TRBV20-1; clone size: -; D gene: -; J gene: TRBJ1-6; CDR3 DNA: TGCAGTGCTACCGAGACCTTGAGCTCCTATAATTCACCCCTCCACTTT; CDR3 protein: CSATETLSSYNSPLHF
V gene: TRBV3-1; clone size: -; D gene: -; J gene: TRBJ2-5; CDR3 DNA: TGTGCCAGCAGCCAAGGGCAGGGTGGGATCCAAGAGACCCAGTACTTC; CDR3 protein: CASSQGQGGIQETQYF
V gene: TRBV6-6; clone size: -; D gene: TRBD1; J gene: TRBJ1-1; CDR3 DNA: TGTGCCAGCAACCCTCCTTTTAGGGGGCTGAACACTGAAGCTTTCTTT; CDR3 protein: CASNPPFRGLNTEAFF
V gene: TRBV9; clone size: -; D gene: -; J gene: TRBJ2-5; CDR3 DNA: TGTGCCAGCAGCGTAGGACCTTTCCAAGAGACCCAGTACTTC; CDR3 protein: CASSVGPFQETQYF
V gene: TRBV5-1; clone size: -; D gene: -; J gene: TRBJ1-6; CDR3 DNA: TGCGCCAGCAGCGTAACCCAATTAAGCTCCTATAATTCACCCCTCCATTTT; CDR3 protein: CASSVTQLSSYNSPLHF